This TCR beta chain was sequenced during a study of blood T cell repertoires in COVID-19. The wider study: The cDNA or gDNA used as material had been derived from T cells, B-cell-depleted T cells, or PBMCs.

V dropped 6 bases and J dropped 0; count of bases not matched to a gene: 3. The CDR3 consists of 14 residues. The germline V gene has CDR1 MNHEY and CDR2 SVGAGI. As handled by the study authors: Cell counts per sample came from amplifying reference gene primers. Measured with immunoSEQ multiplex PCR; TCRdb has only the in-frame clones, and not every one. V, J and clone size reflect that table, while D and trimming were determined from the DNA. The table has around 100,000 clones, about 85% seen once. This chain uses TRBV6-5 with TRBJ1-2, with 8 nucleotides matching TRBD1. Specimen: peripheral blood. The clonotype was recovered from a man aged 40-49 years with acute or convalescent COVID-19. CDR3 coding DNA: TGTGCCAGCAGGCGGACAGGGACTAACTATGGCTACACCTTC. It codes for CASRRTGTNYGYTF.